This TCR beta chain was obtained from a study of T cell changes during pregnancy in multiple sclerosis. The assay was immunoSEQ multiplex PCR, and TCRdb's table has in-frame clones only and misses some. This sample has around 33,000 clones; approximately 88% occur once, and the top ten carry 6% to 9%. Unmatched junction bases numbered 9, after V lost 0 bases and J lost 3 bases. The germline CDR1 and CDR2 sequences are SGDLS and YYNGEE. CDR3 length: 17 amino acids. The receptor's source is a female donor with multiple sclerosis, enrolled in a pregnancy study. The material was CD8+ T cells from peripheral blood mononuclear cells, obtained before pregnancy. The chain has TRBV9 and TRBJ2-7, with 10 positions matching TRBD2. CDR3 sequence (DNA): TGTGCCAGCAGCGTAGAAGGAACTAGCGGGACGGACTACGAGCAGTACTTC. Translating gives CASSVEGTSGTDYEQYF.